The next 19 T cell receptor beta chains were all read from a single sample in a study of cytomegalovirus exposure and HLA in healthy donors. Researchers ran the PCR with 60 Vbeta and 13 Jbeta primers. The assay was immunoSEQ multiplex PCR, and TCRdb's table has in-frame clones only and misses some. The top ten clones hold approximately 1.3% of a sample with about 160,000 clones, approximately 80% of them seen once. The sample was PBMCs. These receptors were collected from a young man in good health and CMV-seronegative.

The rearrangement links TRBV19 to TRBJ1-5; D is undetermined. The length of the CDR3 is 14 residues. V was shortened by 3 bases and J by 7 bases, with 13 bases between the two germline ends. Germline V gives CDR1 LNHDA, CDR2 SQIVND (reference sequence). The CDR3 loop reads CASSINSFEQPQHF. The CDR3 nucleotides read TGTGCCAGTAGTATTAACAGCTTCGAGCAGCCCCAGCATTTT.

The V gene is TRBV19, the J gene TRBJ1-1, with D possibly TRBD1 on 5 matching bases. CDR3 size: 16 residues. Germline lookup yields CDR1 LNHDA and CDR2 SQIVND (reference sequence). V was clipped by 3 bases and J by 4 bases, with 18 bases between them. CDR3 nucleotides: TGTGCCAGTAGTATGGGAAAGGGTACGGGGGGCACTGAAGCTTTCTTT. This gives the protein CASSMGKGTGGTEAFF.

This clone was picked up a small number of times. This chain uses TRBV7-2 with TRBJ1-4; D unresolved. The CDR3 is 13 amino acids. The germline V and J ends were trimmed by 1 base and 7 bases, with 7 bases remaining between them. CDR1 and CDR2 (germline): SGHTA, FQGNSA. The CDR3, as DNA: TGTGCCAGCAGCTTAGGAGGCGGTGAAAAACTGTTTTTT. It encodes CASSLGGGEKLFF.

In DNA form, the CDR3 reads TGCGCCAGCAGCCAAGTCGCGGGGTCCCCCTACGAGCAGTACTTC. Translating it yields CASSQVAGSPYEQYF. The chain uses TRBV4-1 and TRBJ2-7, with D possibly TRBD2 on 6 matching bases. The CDR3 consists of 15 residues. Germline V CDR1 and CDR2: MGHRA, YSYEKL. V gave up 1 base and J gave up 2 bases, with 12 bases separating them.

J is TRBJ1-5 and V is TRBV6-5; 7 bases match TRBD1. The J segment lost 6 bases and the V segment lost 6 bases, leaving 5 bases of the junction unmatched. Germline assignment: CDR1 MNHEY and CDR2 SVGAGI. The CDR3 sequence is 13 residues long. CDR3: CASSRQGGQPQHF. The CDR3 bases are TGTGCCAGCAGCCGACAGGGCGGTCAGCCCCAGCATTTT.

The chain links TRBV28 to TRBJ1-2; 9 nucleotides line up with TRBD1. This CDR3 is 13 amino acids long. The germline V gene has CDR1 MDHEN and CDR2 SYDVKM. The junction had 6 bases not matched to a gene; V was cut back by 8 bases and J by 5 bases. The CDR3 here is CASDSGTGYGYTF. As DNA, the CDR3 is TGTGCCAGCGATTCCGGGACAGGGTATGGCTACACCTTC.

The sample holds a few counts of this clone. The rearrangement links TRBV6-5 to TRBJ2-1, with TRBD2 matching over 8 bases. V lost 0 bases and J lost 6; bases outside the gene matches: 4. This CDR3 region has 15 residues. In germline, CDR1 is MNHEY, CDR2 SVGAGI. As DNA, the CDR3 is TGTGCCAGCAGTTACTCACCCGGGAGGGGCAATGAGCAGTTCTTC. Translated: CASSYSPGRGNEQFF.

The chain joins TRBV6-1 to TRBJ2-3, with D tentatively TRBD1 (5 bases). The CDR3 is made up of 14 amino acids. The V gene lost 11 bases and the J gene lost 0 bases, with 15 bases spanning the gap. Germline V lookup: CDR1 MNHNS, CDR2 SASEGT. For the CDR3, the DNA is TGTGCCCTACAGGAACTATTTAGCACAGATACGCAGTATTTT. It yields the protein CALQELFSTDTQYF.

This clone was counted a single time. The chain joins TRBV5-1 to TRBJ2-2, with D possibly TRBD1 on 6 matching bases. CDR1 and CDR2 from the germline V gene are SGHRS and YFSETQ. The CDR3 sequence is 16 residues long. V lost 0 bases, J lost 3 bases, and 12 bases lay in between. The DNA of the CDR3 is TGCGCCAGCAGCTTGGCCAAGGGACACGACACCGGGGAGCTGTTTTTT. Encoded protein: CASSLAKGHDTGELFF.

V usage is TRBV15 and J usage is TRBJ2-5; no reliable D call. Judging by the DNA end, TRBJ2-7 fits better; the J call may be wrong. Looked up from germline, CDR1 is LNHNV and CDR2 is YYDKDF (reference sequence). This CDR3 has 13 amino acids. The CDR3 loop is CATSPGSSYEQYF. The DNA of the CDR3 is TGTGCCACCAGCCCAGGAAGCTCCTACGAGCAGTACTTC.

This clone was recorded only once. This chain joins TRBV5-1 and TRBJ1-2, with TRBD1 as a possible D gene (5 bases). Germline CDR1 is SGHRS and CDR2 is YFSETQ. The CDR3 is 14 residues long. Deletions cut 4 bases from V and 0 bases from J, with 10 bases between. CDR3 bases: TGCGCCAGCAGCCTACCGACAGCTAACTATGGCTACACCTTC. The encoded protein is CASSLPTANYGYTF.

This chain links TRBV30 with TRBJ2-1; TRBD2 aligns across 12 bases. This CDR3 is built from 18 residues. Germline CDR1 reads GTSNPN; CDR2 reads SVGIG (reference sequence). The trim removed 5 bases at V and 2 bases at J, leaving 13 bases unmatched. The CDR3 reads CAWSGERTSGVTYNEQFF. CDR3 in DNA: TGTGCCTGGTCAGGGGAGAGGACTAGCGGGGTAACCTACAATGAGCAGTTCTTC. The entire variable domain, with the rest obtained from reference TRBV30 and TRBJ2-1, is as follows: SQTIHQWPATLVQPVGSPLSLECTVEGTSNPNLYWYRQAAGRGLQLLFYSVGIGQISSEVPQNLSASRPQDRQFILSSKKLLLSDSGFYLCAWSGERTSGVTYNEQFFGPGTRLTVL.

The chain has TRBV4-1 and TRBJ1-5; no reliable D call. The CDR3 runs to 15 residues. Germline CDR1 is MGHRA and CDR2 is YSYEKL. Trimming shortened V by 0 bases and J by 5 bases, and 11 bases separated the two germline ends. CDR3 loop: CASSQDPAAYQPQHF. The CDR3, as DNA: TGCGCCAGCAGCCAAGATCCGGCGGCCTATCAGCCCCAGCATTTT.

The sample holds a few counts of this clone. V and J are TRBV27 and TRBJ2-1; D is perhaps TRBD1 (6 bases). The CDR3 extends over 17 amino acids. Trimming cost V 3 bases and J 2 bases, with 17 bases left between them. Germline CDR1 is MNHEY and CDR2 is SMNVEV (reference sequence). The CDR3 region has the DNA TGTGCCAGCAGTTTGGAGAGGGGGACGGCCGCCTACAATGAGCAGTTCTTC. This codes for CASSLERGTAAYNEQFF.

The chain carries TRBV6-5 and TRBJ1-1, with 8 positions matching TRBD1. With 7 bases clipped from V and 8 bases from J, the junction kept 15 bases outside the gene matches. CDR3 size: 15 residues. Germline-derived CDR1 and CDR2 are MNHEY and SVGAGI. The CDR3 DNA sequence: TGTGCCAGCAAGAGAGAAGGACAGGGCACAGGCGAAGCTTTCTTT. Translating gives CASKREGQGTGEAFF.

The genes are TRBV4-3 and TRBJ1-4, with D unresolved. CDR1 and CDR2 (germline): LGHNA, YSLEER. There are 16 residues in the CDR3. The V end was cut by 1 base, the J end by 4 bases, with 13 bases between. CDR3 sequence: CASSQATGVLNEKLFF. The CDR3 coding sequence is TGCGCCAGCAGCCAAGCCACCGGGGTCCTTAATGAAAAACTGTTTTTT.

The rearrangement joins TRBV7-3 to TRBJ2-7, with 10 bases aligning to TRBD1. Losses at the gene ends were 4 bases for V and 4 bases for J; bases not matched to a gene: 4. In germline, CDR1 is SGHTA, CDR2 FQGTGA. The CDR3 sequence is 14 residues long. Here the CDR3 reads CASSSGTGDYEQYF. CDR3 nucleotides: TGTGCCAGCAGCTCCGGGACAGGGGATTACGAGCAGTACTTC.

The CDR3 sequence: CASSPGQGREAFF. DNA for the CDR3: TGTGCCAGCAGCCCCGGACAGGGACGAGAAGCTTTCTTT. This sequence joins TRBV7-6 and TRBJ1-1; 8 bases fit TRBD1. With V trimmed by 5 bases and J by 8 bases, 7 bases remained unmatched. The germline gives CDR1 SGHVS, CDR2 FNYEAQ. The CDR3 sequence is 13 residues long.

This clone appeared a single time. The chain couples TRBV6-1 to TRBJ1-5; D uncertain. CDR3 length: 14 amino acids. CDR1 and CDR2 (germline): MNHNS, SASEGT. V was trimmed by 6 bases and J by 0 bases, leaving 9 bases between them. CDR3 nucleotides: TGTGCCAGCAGCCCTAATTCTAGCAATCAGCCCCAGCATTTT. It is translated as CASSPNSSNQPQHF.